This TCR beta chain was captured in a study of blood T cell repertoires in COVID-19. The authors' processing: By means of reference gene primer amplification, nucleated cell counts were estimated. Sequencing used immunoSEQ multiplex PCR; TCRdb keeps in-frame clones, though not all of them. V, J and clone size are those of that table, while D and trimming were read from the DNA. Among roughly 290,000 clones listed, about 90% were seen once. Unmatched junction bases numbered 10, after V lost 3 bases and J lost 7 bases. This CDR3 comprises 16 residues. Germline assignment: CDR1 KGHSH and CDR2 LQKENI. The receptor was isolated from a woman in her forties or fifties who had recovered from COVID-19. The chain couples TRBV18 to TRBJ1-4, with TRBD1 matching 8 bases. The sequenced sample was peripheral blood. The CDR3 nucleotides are TGTGCCAGCTCACCCTTTCAAGGGACAGGCAGTGAAAAACTGTTTTTT. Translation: CASSPFQGTGSEKLFF. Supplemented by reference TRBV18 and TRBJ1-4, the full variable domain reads NAGVMQNPRHLVRRRGQEARLRCSPMKGHSHVYWYRQLPEEGLKFMVYLQKENIIDESGMPKERFSAEFPKEGPSILRIQQVVRGDSAAYFCASSPFQGTGSEKLFFGSGTQLSVL.